This T cell receptor (beta chain) derives from a study of CD8+ T cells in alopecia areata. The V gene lost 2 bases and the J gene lost 4 bases, with 12 bases spanning the gap. The CDR3 is made up of 15 amino acids. Germline V gene sequence: CDR1 PRHDT, CDR2 FYEKMQ (reference sequence). As to treatment: oral pan-JAK inhibitor, 5-10 mg twice daily. In alopecia areata patients, both lesional scalp punch biopsies and peripheral blood were collected. Both CD4+ and CD8+ T cells were separated by sorting PBMCs. Study conclusions and caveats: It was lesional scalp, especially alopecia totalis/universalis, that showed higher clonality than normal scalp.

Notes on this clone: What it recognizes is unknown.

Investigators isolated RNA and reverse transcribed it into cDNA to act as the sequencing template. TCRdb keeps only in-frame clones here, not all; method: immunoSEQ multiplex PCR. This sample carries about 300,000 clones, 58% of them seen once, and the ten largest clones take roughly 1.8%. J is TRBJ2-1 and V is TRBV13; maybe TRBD1 (5 bases). The TCR was taken from a human donor with alopecia areata. The source material was CD4+ T cells sorted from blood, sampled at week 24, from a patient treated with tofacitinib. The CDR3 here is CASSLLTGRYNEQFF. For the CDR3, the DNA is TGTGCCAGCAGCTTATTAACAGGCCGATACAATGAGCAGTTCTTC.